The clone carrying this T cell receptor beta chain was counted a few times. What it recognizes is unknown. The data are from a study of cytotoxic CD8 clonotypes in ibrutinib-treated CLL. On the study more broadly: Response was recorded as partial in approximately 24 patients and complete in 2; at median roughly 63 months, approximately 14 remained remitted and some twelve had progressed.

V lost 2 bases and J lost 7, with 9 bases in between. Per the germline V gene, CDR1 is MNHEY and CDR2 is SVGAGI. This CDR3 has 12 residues. Whole-study results and caveats: Upon ibrutinib response clonality rose, and upon progression it fell back toward baseline. Clonality was higher at baseline than in age-matched healthy donors and tracked circulating CD8+ T-cell counts.

Sequencing was designed to attain a depth spanning 1 in 200,000 to 1 in 1 million T cells. Assay used: immunoSEQ multiplex PCR; TCRdb lists only in-frame clones, some missing. The profile covers some 350,000 clones, with 67% appearing a single time and approximately 6% taken by the ten largest. This sequence originates from a human donor with chronic lymphocytic leukemia. The sample was PBMCs, taken after 36 months of ibrutinib treatment. The V call is TRBV6-5, the J call TRBJ2-7; D remains unclear. DNA for the CDR3: TGTGCCAGCAGTTACCAGTCTGGGGAGCAGTACTTC. It encodes CASSYQSGEQYF.